This T cell receptor beta chain was recovered during a study of OX40 agonist ivuxolimab in advanced cancers. About the research overall: At 0.01 to 10 mg/kg, ivuxolimab was administered intravenously to patients every 2 weeks. Anti-PD-1, anti-PD-L1 or anti-CTLA-4 therapy given earlier was allowed, and roughly 38% had some. One hepatocellular carcinoma and two cutaneous melanoma patients partially responded.

The data were produced by immunoSEQ multiplex PCR, yet TCRdb's version contains in-frame clones alone and is incomplete. The sample has 35,000 to 45,000 clones, just over 85% seen once. The sample in question was CD4+ or CD8+ T cells sorted from blood, obtained in a trial of the OX40 agonist ivuxolimab. This clonotype originated in an adult with an advanced solid tumor such as melanoma, head and neck, liver or kidney cancer.

CDR3 sequence reads: CASSQQGYNEQFF. CDR3 in DNA: TGTGCCAGCAGCCAGCAGGGATACAATGAGCAGTTCTTC. This chain joins TRBV14 and TRBJ2-1; D possibly corresponds to TRBD1 (5 bases). CDR1 and CDR2 from the germline V gene are SGHDN and FVKESK. The CDR3 covers 13 residues. Trimming left V 3 bases short and J 4 bases short, with 7 bases between.